This T cell receptor (beta chain) was identified during a study of Graves' ophthalmopathy and Graves' hyperthyroidism. Study background: Peripheral blood was gathered at the point of initial diagnosis, before any treatment started.

Regarding this clonotype: A much bigger clone sits one base away, suggesting this may be a read error.

The CDR3 runs 15 residues. From germline, CDR1 is LGHDT and CDR2 YNNKEL (reference sequence). A duration under 3 months, NOSPECS ≥4, CAS ≥3 and moderate-to-severe activity characterized the donors with ophthalmopathy. The study excluded patients with other autoimmune diseases, uncontrolled infections, pregnancy or lactation. Orbital computed tomography, together with clinical symptoms, serum thyroxine, TRAb and thyroid ultrasound, was used for diagnosis. Amplified material comprised TCR beta CDR3 regions derived from RNA transcripts. RT-PCR was first run with HTBI primers, then multiplex PCR in a second round. TCRdb itself ran the multiplex PCR reads through MiXCR, one entry per CDR3 protein. The table lists some 520,000 distinct CDR3 sequences, 13% to 15% of them singletons.

The sequenced sample was blood. This sequence originates from a young woman with Graves' ophthalmopathy. This sequence joins TRBV3-1 and TRBJ1-1; maybe TRBD1 (6 bases). DNA of the CDR3: TGTGCCAGCCGCCAAGAGTGGACAGCGAACACTGAAGCTTTCTTT. Protein sequence: CASRQEWTANTEAFF.